This paragraph covers one T cell receptor (beta chain) sequence. What it binds is unknown. The sample is drawn from a study of blood T cells in healthy people across ages. Together with a sample-barcoded 5' primer, a J-beta primer mix was included in a second PCR lasting about 7 to 11 cycles. All samples gave at least 2.5 million CDR3-containing paired-end reads. TCRdb called the 5' RACE reads again in MiXCR, with one record for every CDR3 protein. In the table there are some 1,800,000 distinct CDR3 sequences, about two fifths of which are singletons. The length of the CDR3 is 14 residues. The germline gives CDR1 ENHRY, CDR2 SYGVKD. Whole-study results and caveats: Percentage of naive T cells showed a strong correlation with TCR beta diversity. Older age went with lower TCR beta diversity per million T cells, in a roughly linear way.

This clonotype originated in a human donor in good health. The sequencing input was blood. This sequence joins TRBV10-3 and TRBJ2-4; D is possibly TRBD2 (6 bases). The DNA end favors TRBJ2-7, so the J call may be wrong. The CDR3 nucleotides read TGTGCCATCAGTGAGTCCATGGGGGGTGTCGAGCAGTACTTC. The encoded protein is CAISESMGGVEQYF.